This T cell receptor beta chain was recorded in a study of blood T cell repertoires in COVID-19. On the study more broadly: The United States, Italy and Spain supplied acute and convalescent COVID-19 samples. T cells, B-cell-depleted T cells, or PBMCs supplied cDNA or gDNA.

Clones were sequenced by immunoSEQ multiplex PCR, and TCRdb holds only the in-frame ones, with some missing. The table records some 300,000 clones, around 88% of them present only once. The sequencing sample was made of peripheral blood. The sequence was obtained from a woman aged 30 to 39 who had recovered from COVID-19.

The CDR3: CASSQGQAGYEQYF. CDR3 DNA: TGTGCCAGCAGCCAAGGACAGGCCGGCTACGAGCAGTACTTC. V usage is TRBV14 and J usage is TRBJ2-7; D is possibly TRBD1 (6 bases). Germline V lookup: CDR1 SGHDN, CDR2 FVKESK. V was shortened by 1 base and J by 3 bases, with 10 bases between the two germline ends. The CDR3 consists of 14 residues.